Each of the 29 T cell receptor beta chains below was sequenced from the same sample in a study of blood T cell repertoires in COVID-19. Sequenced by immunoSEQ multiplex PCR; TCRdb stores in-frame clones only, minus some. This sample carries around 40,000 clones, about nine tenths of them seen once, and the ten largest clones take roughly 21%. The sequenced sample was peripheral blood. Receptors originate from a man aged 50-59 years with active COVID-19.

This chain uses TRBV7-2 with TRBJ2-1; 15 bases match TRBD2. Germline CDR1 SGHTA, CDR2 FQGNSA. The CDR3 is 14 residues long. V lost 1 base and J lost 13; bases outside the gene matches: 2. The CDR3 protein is CASSLGGLAGGQFF. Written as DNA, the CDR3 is TGTGCCAGCAGCTTAGGGGGACTAGCGGGAGGTCAGTTCTTC. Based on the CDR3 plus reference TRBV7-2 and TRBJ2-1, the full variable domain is GAGVSQSPSNKVTEKGKDVELRCDPISGHTALYWYRQSLGQGLEFLIYFQGNSAPDKSGLPSDRFSAERTGGSVSTLTIQRTQQEDSAVYLCASSLGGLAGGQFFGPGTRLTVL.

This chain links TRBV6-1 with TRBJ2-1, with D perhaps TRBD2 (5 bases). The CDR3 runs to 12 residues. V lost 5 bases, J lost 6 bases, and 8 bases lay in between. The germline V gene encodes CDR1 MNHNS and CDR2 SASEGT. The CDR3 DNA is TGTGCCAGCAGTTGGGAGATCAATGAGCAGTTCTTC. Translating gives CASSWEINEQFF.

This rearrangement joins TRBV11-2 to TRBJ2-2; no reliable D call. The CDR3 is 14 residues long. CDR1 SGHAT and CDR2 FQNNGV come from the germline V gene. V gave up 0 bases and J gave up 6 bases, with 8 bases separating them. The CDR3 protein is CASSLERLAGELFF. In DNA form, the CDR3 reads TGTGCCAGCAGCTTAGAGAGGCTAGCCGGGGAGCTGTTTTTT.

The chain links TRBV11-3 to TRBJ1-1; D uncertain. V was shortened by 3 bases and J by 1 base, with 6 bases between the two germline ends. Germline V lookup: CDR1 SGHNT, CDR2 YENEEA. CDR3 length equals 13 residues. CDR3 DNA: TGTGCCAGCAGCTTTGGCACGAACACTGAAGCTTTCTTT. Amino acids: CASSFGTNTEAFF.

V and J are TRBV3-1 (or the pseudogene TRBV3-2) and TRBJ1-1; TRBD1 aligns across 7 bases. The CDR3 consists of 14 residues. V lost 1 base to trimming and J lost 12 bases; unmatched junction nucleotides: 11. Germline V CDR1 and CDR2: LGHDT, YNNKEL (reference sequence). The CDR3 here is CASSQVTGPGDPFF. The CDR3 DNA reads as TGTGCCAGCAGCCAAGTGACAGGGCCAGGCGATCCTTTCTTT.

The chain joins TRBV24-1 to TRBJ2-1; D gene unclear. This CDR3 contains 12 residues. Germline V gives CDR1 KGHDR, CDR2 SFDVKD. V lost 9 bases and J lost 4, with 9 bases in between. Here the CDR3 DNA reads TGTGCCACCCACGGGTTATACAATGAGCAGTTCTTC. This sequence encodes CATHGLYNEQFF.

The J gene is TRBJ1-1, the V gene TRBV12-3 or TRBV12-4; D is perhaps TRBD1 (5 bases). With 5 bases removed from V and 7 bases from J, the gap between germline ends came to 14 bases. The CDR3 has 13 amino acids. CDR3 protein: CASSPDSGNEAFF. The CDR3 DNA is TGTGCCAGCAGTCCCGACAGCGGGAATGAAGCTTTCTTT.

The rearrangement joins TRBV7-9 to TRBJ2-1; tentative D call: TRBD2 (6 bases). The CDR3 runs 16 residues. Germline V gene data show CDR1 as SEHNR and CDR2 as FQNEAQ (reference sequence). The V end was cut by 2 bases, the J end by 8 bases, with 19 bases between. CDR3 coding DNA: TGTGCCAGCAGCTTATACGGGAGCGGGTTTCAGGATGAGCAGTTCTTC. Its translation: CASSLYGSGFQDEQFF.

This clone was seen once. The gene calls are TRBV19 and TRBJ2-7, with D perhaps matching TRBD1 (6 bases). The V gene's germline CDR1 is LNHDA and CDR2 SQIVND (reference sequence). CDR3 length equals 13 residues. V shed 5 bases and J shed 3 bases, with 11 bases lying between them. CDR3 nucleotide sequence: TGTGCCAGTAGTTACACAGGGAGCTACGAGCAGTACTTC. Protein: CASSYTGSYEQYF.

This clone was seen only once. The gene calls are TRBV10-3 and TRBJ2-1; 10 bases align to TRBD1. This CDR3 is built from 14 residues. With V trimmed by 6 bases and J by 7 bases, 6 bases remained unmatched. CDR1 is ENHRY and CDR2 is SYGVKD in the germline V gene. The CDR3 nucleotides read TGTGCCATCAGCCTGACAGGGGGCGGGAATGAGCAGTTCTTC. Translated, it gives CAISLTGGGNEQFF.

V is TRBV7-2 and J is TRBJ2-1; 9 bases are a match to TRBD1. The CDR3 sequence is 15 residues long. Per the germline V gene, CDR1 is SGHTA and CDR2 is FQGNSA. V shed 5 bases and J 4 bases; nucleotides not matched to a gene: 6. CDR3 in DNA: TGTGCCAGCAGCAGAACAGGGGGCCTTTACAATGAGCAGTTCTTC. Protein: CASSRTGGLYNEQFF.

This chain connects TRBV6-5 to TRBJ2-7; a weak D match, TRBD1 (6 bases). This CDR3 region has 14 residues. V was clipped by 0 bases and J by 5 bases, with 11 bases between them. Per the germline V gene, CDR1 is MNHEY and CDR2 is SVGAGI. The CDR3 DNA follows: TGTGCCAGCAGTTACTCAAAACAGGGAAACGAGCAGTACTTC. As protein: CASSYSKQGNEQYF.

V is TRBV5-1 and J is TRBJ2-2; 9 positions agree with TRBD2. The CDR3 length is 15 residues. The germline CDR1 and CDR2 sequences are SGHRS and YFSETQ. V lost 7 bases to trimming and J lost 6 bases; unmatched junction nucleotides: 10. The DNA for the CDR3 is TGCGCCAGCCTCGTCCTCTTAGCGGGAGCCGGGGAGCTGTTTTTT. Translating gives CASLVLLAGAGELFF.

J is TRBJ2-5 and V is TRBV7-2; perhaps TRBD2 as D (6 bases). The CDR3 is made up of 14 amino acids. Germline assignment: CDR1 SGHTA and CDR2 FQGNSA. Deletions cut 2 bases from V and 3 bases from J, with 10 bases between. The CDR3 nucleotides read TGTGCCAGCAGCTTACGGGGACTCAAAGAGACCCAGTACTTC. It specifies CASSLRGLKETQYF.

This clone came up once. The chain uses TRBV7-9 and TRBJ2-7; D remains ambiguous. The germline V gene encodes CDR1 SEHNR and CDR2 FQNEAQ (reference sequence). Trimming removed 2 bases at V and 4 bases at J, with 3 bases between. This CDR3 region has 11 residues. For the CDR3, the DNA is TGTGCCAGCAGCTTACGGTACGAGCAGTACTTC. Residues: CASSLRYEQYF.

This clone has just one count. The CDR3 DNA follows: TGTGCCAGCTCACCACAGGACAGAGGGACCGTCTACGAGCAGTACTTC. Translating gives CASSPQDRGTVYEQYF. This chain connects TRBV18 to TRBJ2-7, with a weak D call TRBD1 (6 bases). V was trimmed by 1 base and J by 3 bases, leaving 16 bases between them. The CDR3 extends over 16 amino acids. Germline V gene lookup returns CDR1 KGHSH and CDR2 LQKENI. The entire variable domain, with the rest obtained from reference TRBV18 and TRBJ2-7, is as follows: NAGVMQNPRHLVRRRGQEARLRCSPMKGHSHVYWYRQLPEEGLKFMVYLQKENIIDESGMPKERFSAEFPKEGPSILRIQQVVRGDSAAYFCASSPQDRGTVYEQYFGPGTRLTVT.

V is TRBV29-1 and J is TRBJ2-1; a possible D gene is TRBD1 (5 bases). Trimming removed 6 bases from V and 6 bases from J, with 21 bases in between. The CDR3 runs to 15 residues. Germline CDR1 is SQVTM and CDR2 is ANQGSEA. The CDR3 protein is CSVQPPGLGPNEQFF. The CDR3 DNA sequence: TGCAGCGTCCAACCCCCAGGGCTGGGGCCCAATGAGCAGTTCTTC.

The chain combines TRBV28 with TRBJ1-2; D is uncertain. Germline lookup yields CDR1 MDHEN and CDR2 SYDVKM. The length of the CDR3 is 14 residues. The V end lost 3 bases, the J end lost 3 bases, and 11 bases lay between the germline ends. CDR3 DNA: TGTGCCAGCAGTTTTTCGGGGTATGACTATGGCTACACCTTC. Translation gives CASSFSGYDYGYTF.

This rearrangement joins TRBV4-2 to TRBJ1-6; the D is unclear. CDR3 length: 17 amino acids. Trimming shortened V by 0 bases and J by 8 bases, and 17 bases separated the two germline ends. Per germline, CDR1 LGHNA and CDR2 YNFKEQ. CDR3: CASSQDEEIAAHSPLHF. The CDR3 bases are TGTGCCAGCAGCCAAGATGAGGAGATTGCCGCCCATTCACCCCTCCACTTT.

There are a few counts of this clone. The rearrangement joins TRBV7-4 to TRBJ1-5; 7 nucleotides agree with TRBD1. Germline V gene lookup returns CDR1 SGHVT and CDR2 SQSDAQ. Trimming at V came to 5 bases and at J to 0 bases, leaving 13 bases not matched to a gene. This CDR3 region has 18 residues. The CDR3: CASSNPGQYFYSNQPQHF. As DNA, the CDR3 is TGTGCCAGCAGCAATCCGGGACAGTACTTTTATAGCAATCAGCCCCAGCATTTT.

The CDR3 loop reads CASRRSSGNTIYF. CDR3 coding DNA: TGCGCCAGCAGGCGGAGCTCTGGAAACACCATATATTTT. The rearrangement joins TRBV4-1 to TRBJ1-3; no clear D gene. Trimming cost V 6 bases and J 0 bases, with 6 bases left between them. Germline V CDR1 and CDR2: MGHRA, YSYEKL. The CDR3 covers 13 residues.

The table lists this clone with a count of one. The CDR3 sequence: CASSFGGHDIQYF. DNA for the CDR3: TGTGCCAGCAGCTTTGGGGGACATGACATTCAGTACTTC. The chain employs TRBV7-9 and TRBJ2-4; weak D call: TRBD1 (6 bases). CDR1 and CDR2 (germline): SEHNR, FQNEAQ (reference sequence). There are 13 residues in the CDR3. Trimming cost V 3 bases and J 8 bases, with 11 bases left between them.

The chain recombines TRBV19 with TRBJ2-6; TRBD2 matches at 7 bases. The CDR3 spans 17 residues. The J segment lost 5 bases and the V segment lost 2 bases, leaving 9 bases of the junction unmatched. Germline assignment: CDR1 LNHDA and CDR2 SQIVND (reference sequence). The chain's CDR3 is CASSIPRGVARANVLTF. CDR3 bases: TGTGCCAGTAGTATACCCCGGGGGGTTGCGAGGGCCAACGTCCTGACTTTC.

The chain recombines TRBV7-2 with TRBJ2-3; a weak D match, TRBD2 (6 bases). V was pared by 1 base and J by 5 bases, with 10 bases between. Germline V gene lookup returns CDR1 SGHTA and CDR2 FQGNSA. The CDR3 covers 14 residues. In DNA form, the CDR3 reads TGTGCCAGCAGCTTAGGCGGGGCGGGAGATACGCAGTATTTT. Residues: CASSLGGAGDTQYF.

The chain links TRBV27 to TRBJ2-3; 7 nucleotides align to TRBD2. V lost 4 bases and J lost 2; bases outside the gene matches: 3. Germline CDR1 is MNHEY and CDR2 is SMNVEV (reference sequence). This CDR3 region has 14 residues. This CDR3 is CASSSREDTDTQYF. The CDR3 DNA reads TGTGCCAGCAGTTCCCGGGAGGACACAGATACGCAGTATTTT.

Here the CDR3 DNA reads TGCGCCAGCAGCTTGGTAACTAGCGGAAGACCCTACGAGCAGTACTTC. Amino acids: CASSLVTSGRPYEQYF. The V gene is TRBV5-1, the J gene TRBJ2-7, with TRBD2 matching over 8 bases. The CDR3 contains 16 residues. The V and J ends lost 0 bases and 2 bases, in that order; junction bases with no gene match: 7. The germline V gene encodes CDR1 SGHRS and CDR2 YFSETQ.

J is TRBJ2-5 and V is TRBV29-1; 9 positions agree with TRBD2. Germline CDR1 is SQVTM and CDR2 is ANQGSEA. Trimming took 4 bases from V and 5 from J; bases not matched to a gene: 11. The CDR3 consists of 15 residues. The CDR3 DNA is TGCAGCGTTGTCGGAGCGGGAGGCCGGTACGAGACCCAGTACTTC. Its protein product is CSVVGAGGRYETQYF.

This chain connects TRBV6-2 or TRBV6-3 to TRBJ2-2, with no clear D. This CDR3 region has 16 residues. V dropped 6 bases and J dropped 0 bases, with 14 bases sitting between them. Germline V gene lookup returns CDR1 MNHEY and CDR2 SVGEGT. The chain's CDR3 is CASSPTTRSNTGELFF. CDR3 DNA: TGTGCCAGCAGCCCTACTACACGATCGAACACCGGGGAGCTGTTTTTT.

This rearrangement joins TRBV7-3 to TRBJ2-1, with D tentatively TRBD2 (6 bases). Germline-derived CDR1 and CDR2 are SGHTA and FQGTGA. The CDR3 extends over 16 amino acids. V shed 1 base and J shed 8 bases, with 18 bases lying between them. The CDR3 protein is CASSLMAWGEKDEQFF. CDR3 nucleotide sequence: TGTGCCAGCAGCTTAATGGCGTGGGGGGAGAAGGATGAGCAGTTCTTC. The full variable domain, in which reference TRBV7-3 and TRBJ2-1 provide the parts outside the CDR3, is GAGVSQTPSNKVTEKGKYVELRCDPISGHTALYWYRQSLGQGPEFLIYFQGTGAADDSGLPNDRFFAVRPEGSVSTLKIQRTERGDSAVYLCASSLMAWGEKDEQFFGPGTRLTVL.